The clone carrying this T cell receptor beta chain was observed a single time. The CDR3 totals 15 residues. Germline V gene data show CDR1 as SGHKS and CDR2 as YYEKEE (reference sequence). With 0 bases removed from V and 1 base from J, the gap between germline ends came to 10 bases. The data were produced by immunoSEQ multiplex PCR, yet TCRdb's version contains in-frame clones alone and is incomplete. This sample has approximately 70,000 clones; 80% to 85% occur once, and the top ten carry 0.35% to 0.5%. This sample is part of a study of OX40 agonist ivuxolimab in advanced cancers. The sample was CD4+ or CD8+ T cells sorted from blood, taken in a trial of the OX40 agonist ivuxolimab. This receptor was taken from an adult with an advanced solid tumor such as melanoma, head and neck, liver or kidney cancer. The chain uses TRBV5-5 and TRBJ1-1, with D perhaps TRBD1 (5 bases). The CDR3 protein is CASSLGPRANTEAFF. CDR3 DNA: TGTGCCAGCAGCTTGGGCCCCAGGGCGAACACTGAAGCTTTCTTT.